This T cell receptor beta chain was found in a study of T cells in Graves' hyperthyroidism and ophthalmopathy. Overall study findings and caveats: Most thyroid clonotypes with frequency above 0.001 were detected in blood.

The CDR3 is made up of 11 amino acids. Germline V gives CDR1 SEHNR, CDR2 FQNEAQ (reference sequence). At least ten counts were recorded for this clonotype. Its antigen is still unknown. At one boundary the junction diverges from the germline segment, which might be a read error. The source material, RNA transcripts, was used to amplify TCR beta CDR3 regions. Researchers ran a first-round RT-PCR on the TCR CDR3 using the HTBI primer set. TCRdb reanalysed the multiplex PCR reads using MiXCR and keeps one entry per CDR3 protein. The sample shows hundreds of thousands of distinct CDR3 sequences, around 15% of them seen only once. PBMCs were collected from an approximately 9.4 ml volume of fresh peripheral blood.

The V call is TRBV7-9, the J call TRBJ1-1; no definite D call. The TCR originated in a woman aged 35 to 49 with Graves' ophthalmopathy. The sequenced sample was blood. CDR3 loop: CASSAGTEAFF. DNA of the CDR3: TGCGCCAGCAGCGCGGGCACTGAAGCTTTCTTT.